The 30 T cell receptor beta chains in this list originate from one sample, sequenced in a study of cytomegalovirus exposure and HLA in healthy donors. Measured with immunoSEQ multiplex PCR; TCRdb has only the in-frame clones, and not every one. The table includes 250,000 to 350,000 clones, 88% detected once. Sequenced material: PBMCs. Receptors originate from a man aged 30 to 39 in good health and CMV-seronegative.

The V gene is TRBV12-5, the J gene TRBJ2-5; 8 bases match TRBD2. The CDR3 extends over 14 amino acids. J lost 4 bases, V lost 4 bases, and 5 bases had no gene match. In germline, CDR1 is LGHNT, CDR2 FRNRAP. The CDR3 nucleotides are TGTGCTAGTGGTTGGTCGGGGGGGGCAGAGACCCAGTACTTC. It is translated as CASGWSGGAETQYF.

The rearrangement links TRBV14 to TRBJ2-1; 8 nucleotides align to TRBD1. CDR3 length: 14 amino acids. The germline gives CDR1 SGHDN, CDR2 FVKESK. The junction had 6 bases not matched to a gene; V was cut back by 4 bases and J by 7 bases. This CDR3 reads CASSRAQGANEQFF. The CDR3 bases are TGTGCCAGCAGCCGAGCCCAGGGGGCAAATGAGCAGTTCTTC. Drawing the rest from reference TRBV14 and TRBJ2-1, the complete variable domain is EAGVTQFPSHSVIEKGQTVTLRCDPISGHDNLYWYRRVMGKEIKFLLHFVKESKQDESGMPNNRFLAERTGGTYSTLKVQPAELEDSGVYFCASSRAQGANEQFFGPGTRLTVL.

The chain combines TRBV7-6 with TRBJ2-7; the match to TRBD1 covers 9 bases. Germline V lookup: CDR1 SGHVS, CDR2 FNYEAQ. J gave up 5 bases and V 6 bases, and 11 bases lay outside the gene matches. This CDR3 spans 15 amino acids. CDR3 nucleotides: TGTGCCAGCAGTACCAGGACAGGGGCTAGGAACGAGCAGTACTTC. It specifies CASSTRTGARNEQYF.

The rearrangement joins TRBV10-3 to TRBJ1-1; TRBD1 might be the D (5 bases). Per the germline V gene, CDR1 is ENHRY and CDR2 is SYGVKD. This CDR3 is built from 14 residues. Trimming left V 1 base short and J 5 bases short, with 11 bases between. CDR3 in DNA: TGTGCCATCAGTGAGTACCCCGGGGGGACTGAAGCTTTCTTT. Its translation is CAISEYPGGTEAFF.

The chain carries TRBV14 and TRBJ2-6, with D hard to call. The CDR3 covers 16 residues. Trimming removed 2 bases from V and 0 bases from J, with 8 bases in between. Germline CDR1 and CDR2: SGHDN and FVKESK. CDR3 amino acids: CASSQPILSGANVLTF. As DNA, the CDR3 is TGTGCCAGCAGCCAACCTATACTCTCTGGGGCCAACGTCCTGACTTTC.

The genes are TRBV11-3 and TRBJ2-5; possible D gene TRBD2, 6 bases. CDR1 SGHNT and CDR2 YENEEA come from the germline V gene. Trimming shortened V by 3 bases and J by 2 bases, and 13 bases separated the two germline ends. This CDR3 spans 15 amino acids. The CDR3 nucleotides read TGTGCCAGCAGCTTGAGGAGGGGCCCACAAGAGACCCAGTACTTC. Translated, it gives CASSLRRGPQETQYF.

This clone showed up just once. This chain connects TRBV4-1 to TRBJ2-4; D may be TRBD1 (6 bases). Germline assignment: CDR1 MGHRA and CDR2 YSYEKL. The CDR3 length is 17 residues. V lost 0 bases and J 0 bases, leaving 12 bases between the germline ends. The CDR3 sequence is CASSQDSGAVAKNIQYF. The CDR3 DNA reads TGCGCCAGCAGCCAAGATTCAGGGGCGGTAGCCAAAAACATTCAGTACTTC.

This chain connects TRBV28 to TRBJ1-2, with 7 bases that match TRBD1. CDR1 is MDHEN and CDR2 is SYDVKM in the germline V gene. The CDR3 totals 16 residues. V gave up 4 bases and J gave up 0 bases; unmatched junction bases: 8. In DNA form, the CDR3 reads TGTGCCAGCAGTTGGACAGGCGCAATCTCTAACTATGGCTACACCTTC. Its translation: CASSWTGAISNYGYTF.

This clone was seen a few times. This chain connects TRBV5-1 to TRBJ2-7; 8 bases match TRBD1. Germline-derived CDR1 and CDR2 are SGHRS and YFSETQ. The CDR3 has 19 residues. J lost 0 bases, V lost 7 bases, and 21 bases had no gene match. The CDR3 is CASRIAPGQATPVSYEQYF. The CDR3 DNA reads TGCGCCAGCCGTATTGCCCCGGGACAGGCGACACCAGTCTCCTACGAGCAGTACTTC.

V and J are TRBV11-2 and TRBJ1-6; 9 bases map to TRBD1. The CDR3 contains 15 residues. Trimming removed 0 bases from V and 11 bases from J; junction bases left unmatched: 5. Germline V gene sequence: CDR1 SGHAT, CDR2 FQNNGV. This CDR3 is CASSLEGTGITPLHF. Written as DNA, the CDR3 is TGTGCCAGCAGCTTAGAGGGGACAGGGATAACACCCCTCCACTTT.

Here the CDR3 reads CASSLVQGSQPQHF. The DNA of the CDR3 is TGTGCCAGCAGCTTAGTACAGGGGAGCCAGCCCCAGCATTTT. The rearrangement links TRBV7-8 to TRBJ1-5; TRBD1 agrees at 7 bases. The CDR3 is 14 residues long. Looked up from germline, CDR1 is SGHVS and CDR2 is FQNEAQ. J gave up 7 bases and V 1 base, and 4 bases lay outside the gene matches.

J is TRBJ2-7 and V is TRBV7-8, with no clear D. The CDR3 length is 13 residues. Germline loops: CDR1 SGHVS, CDR2 FQNEAQ. V lost 2 bases, J lost 2 bases, and 7 bases lay in between. CDR3 residues: CASSLRRAYEQYF. Written as DNA, the CDR3 is TGTGCCAGCAGCTTACGGAGAGCCTACGAGCAGTACTTC.

The genes are TRBV15 and TRBJ2-3; D is perhaps TRBD2 (5 bases). CDR3 size: 17 residues. The germline V gene has CDR1 LNHNV and CDR2 YYDKDF (reference sequence). The V end was cut by 0 bases, the J end by 2 bases, with 15 bases between. CDR3 in DNA: TGTGCCACCAGCAGAGAAGCGCGAGGGTCTTCCACAGATACGCAGTATTTT. Protein product: CATSREARGSSTDTQYF.

The rearrangement links TRBV25-1 to TRBJ2-3; the match to TRBD2 covers 14 bases. The CDR3 totals 17 residues. V lost 4 bases and J lost 5; bases outside the gene matches: 8. The germline gives CDR1 MGHDK, CDR2 SYGVNS. The CDR3 loop is CASSGRLAGGSGDTQYF. CDR3 DNA sequence: TGTGCCAGCAGTGGACGACTAGCGGGGGGGAGCGGAGATACGCAGTATTTT.

The V and J genes are TRBV4-1 and TRBJ2-5; the D gene is possibly TRBD1 (6 bases). The CDR3 extends over 16 amino acids. Trimming removed 1 base from V and 5 bases from J, with 17 bases in between. The germline V gene has CDR1 MGHRA and CDR2 YSYEKL. DNA for the CDR3: TGCGCCAGCAGCCAAGTATTCACAGGGTCGGTGGAGACCCAGTACTTC. Amino acid sequence: CASSQVFTGSVETQYF.

The table lists this clone with a count of one. The V call is TRBV29-1, the J call TRBJ2-5; 7 positions agree with TRBD2. Germline assignment: CDR1 SQVTM and CDR2 ANQGSEA. Germline trimming cut 0 bases from V and 3 bases from J; bases unmatched to any gene: 4. This CDR3 region has 14 residues. The CDR3 loop is CSVEDWGGEETQYF. CDR3 sequence (DNA): TGCAGCGTTGAAGATTGGGGGGGGGAAGAGACCCAGTACTTC.

The chain is built from TRBV28 and TRBJ2-4; D is ambiguous. Per germline, CDR1 MDHEN and CDR2 SYDVKM. CDR3 length: 14 residues. V lost 2 bases and J lost 4, with 9 bases in between. The CDR3 coding sequence is TGTGCCAGCAGTTTAGAGAAAGTGAAAAACATTCAGTACTTC. This sequence encodes CASSLEKVKNIQYF.

The chain uses TRBV6-1 and TRBJ1-5, with 8 bases that match TRBD1. Germline values: CDR1 MNHNS, CDR2 SASEGT. V trimming: 2 bases; J trimming: 0 bases; junction bases outside the gene matches: 3. CDR3 length equals 16 residues. CDR3 sequence reads: CASSERTGYSNQPQHF. The CDR3 nucleotides read TGTGCCAGCAGTGAAAGGACAGGGTATAGCAATCAGCCCCAGCATTTT.

The chain uses TRBV19 and TRBJ1-5; TRBD1 might be the D (5 bases). There are 14 residues in the CDR3. The germline CDR1 and CDR2 sequences are LNHDA and SQIVND (reference sequence). Trimming shortened V by 6 bases and J by 1 base, and 10 bases separated the two germline ends. DNA of the CDR3: TGTGCCAGTAGCCCCGACAGCAGCAATCAGCCCCAGCATTTT. Amino acid sequence: CASSPDSSNQPQHF.

This clone has more than one count but fewer than ten. The chain carries TRBV29-1 and TRBJ1-1; 8 nucleotides agree with TRBD1. CDR1 is SQVTM, CDR2 ANQGSEA, per germline. The CDR3 extends over 13 amino acids. The CDR3 DNA reads TGCAGTGGAAGCAGGGGGCTGAGGACTGAAGCTTTCTTT. This translates into CSGSRGLRTEAFF.

This clone was seen a few times. V and J are TRBV4-1 and TRBJ2-2, with 7 bases lining up with TRBD1. Germline V gives CDR1 MGHRA, CDR2 YSYEKL. The CDR3 runs 15 residues. V dropped 3 bases and J dropped 7; count of bases not matched to a gene: 8. CDR3 DNA: TGCGCCAGCAGCCATAGACAGGGCATAGTCGGGGAGCTGTTTTTT. Translated: CASSHRQGIVGELFF.

The chain is built from TRBV4-2 and TRBJ1-5; D unresolved. This CDR3 is built from 14 residues. The V and J ends lost 1 base and 0 bases respectively, with 4 bases between them. Germline V lookup: CDR1 LGHNA, CDR2 YNFKEQ. In nucleotides, the CDR3 is TGTGCCAGCAGCCAAGTCCTTAGCAATCAGCCCCAGCATTTT. It is translated as CASSQVLSNQPQHF.

This sequence joins TRBV19 and TRBJ1-5; possible D gene TRBD1, 6 bases. CDR1 is LNHDA, CDR2 SQIVND, per germline (reference sequence). The CDR3 consists of 15 residues. The V end lost 4 bases, the J end lost 2 bases, and 12 bases lay between the germline ends. The CDR3 nucleotides read TGTGCCAGTAGTACCCGACAGGCTCGCAATCAGCCCCAGCATTTT. It specifies CASSTRQARNQPQHF.

The CDR3: CASSQGNNQPQHF. CDR3 in DNA: TGCGCCAGCAGTCAGGGAAACAATCAGCCCCAGCATTTT. The chain joins TRBV10-1 to TRBJ1-5; a possible D gene is TRBD1 (5 bases). This CDR3 contains 13 residues. Germline values: CDR1 WNHNN, CDR2 SYGVQD (reference sequence). V shed 5 bases and J shed 3 bases, with 8 bases lying between them.

V is TRBV5-5 and J is TRBJ1-2; TRBD1 might be the D (6 bases). Trimming cost V 3 bases and J 9 bases, with 21 bases left between them. In germline, CDR1 is SGHKS, CDR2 YYEKEE (reference sequence). The CDR3 length is 15 residues. The CDR3 spells CASSSRGARLFSYTF. In DNA form, the CDR3 reads TGTGCCAGCAGCTCCCGGGGGGCCCGGCTATTTAGCTACACCTTC.

The CDR3 region is CASSSLNNEQFF. The CDR3 coding sequence is TGTGCCAGCAGCTCACTTAACAATGAGCAGTTCTTC. This sequence joins TRBV11-2 and TRBJ2-1, with unresolved D. Germline assignment: CDR1 SGHAT and CDR2 FQNNGV. The CDR3 contains 12 residues. The V and J ends lost 4 bases and 5 bases respectively, with 6 bases between them.

The chain employs TRBV6-1 and TRBJ2-3; unclear D gene. This CDR3 spans 10 amino acids. V lost 7 bases to trimming and J lost 10 bases, with 9 bases between them. Germline CDR1 reads MNHNS; CDR2 reads SASEGT. The CDR3 bases are TGTGCCAGCAAGAGGATGGCGCAGTATTTT. Its protein product is CASKRMAQYF.

This rearrangement joins TRBV6-6 to TRBJ1-1, with D possibly TRBD1 on 6 matching bases. Germline-derived CDR1 and CDR2 are MNHNY and SVGAGI (reference sequence). The CDR3 consists of 14 residues. V dropped 3 bases and J dropped 2 bases, with 10 bases sitting between them. The CDR3 loop is CASSYTGSNTEAFF. CDR3 DNA: TGTGCCAGCAGTTATACAGGGTCCAACACTGAAGCTTTCTTT.

Concerning this clone: The junction and the germline gene differ at one end; a read error may be behind it. For the CDR3, the DNA is TGTGCCAGCTCGCGCAATAGCCGGGACGGGAGTTCTTCGGGAGTCCCTCCCTTC. Protein: CASSRNSRDGSSSGVPPF. The rearrangement uses TRBV18 and TRBJ1-2; a weak D match, TRBD1 (5 bases). Looked up from germline, CDR1 is KGHSH and CDR2 is LQKENI. This CDR3 comprises 18 residues.

CDR3 protein: CASIAGYNSPLHF. The CDR3 DNA sequence: TGTGCCAGCATAGCGGGGTATAATTCACCCCTCCACTTT. This sequence joins TRBV2 and TRBJ1-6; D gene uncertain. Germline assignment: CDR1 SNHLY and CDR2 FYNNEI. The ends were cut back, 7 bases at V and 4 bases at J, with 8 bases in the middle. CDR3 size: 13 residues.